The 13 T cell receptor beta chains presented below share a single source sample, sequenced in a study of T cells in Graves' hyperthyroidism and ophthalmopathy. RNA transcripts served as the template for amplifying TCR beta CDR3 regions. First-round RT-PCR with HTBI primers amplified the TCR CDR3 region. A single record per CDR3 protein comes from TCRdb applying MiXCR to the multiplex PCR reads. Seen here are about 520,000 distinct CDR3 sequences, 24% observed once, and the top ten hold about 11%. The sample comprised blood. All receptors derive from a woman aged 25 to 39 with Graves' ophthalmopathy.

This clonotype was detected ten times or more. This rearrangement joins TRBV6-2 or TRBV6-3 to TRBJ1-3; D might be TRBD1 (6 bases). The CDR3 covers 14 residues. V gave up 5 bases and J gave up 2 bases, with 10 bases separating them. CDR1 and CDR2 from the germline V gene are MNHEY and SVGEGT. This CDR3 reads CASSGQNPGNTIYF. The CDR3 DNA reads TGTGCCAGCAGTGGACAGAACCCTGGAAACACCATATATTTT.

In this sample, this clonotype turned up many times. V usage is TRBV18 and J usage is TRBJ1-2, with D unresolved. Between the trimmed V and J ends, which lost 2 bases and 4 bases, there was a span of 14 bases. This CDR3 has 15 residues. The germline V gene has CDR1 KGHSH and CDR2 LQKENI. The CDR3 nucleotides read TGTGCCAGCTCACCATGGTCGGGATCGGGCTATGGCTACACCTTC. Translation gives CASSPWSGSGYGYTF.

This clonotype was observed at least ten times. CDR3: CASSPTRQDYEQYF. The CDR3, as DNA: TGTGCCAGCAGCCCCACCCGACAGGATTACGAGCAGTACTTC. This chain joins TRBV7-2 and TRBJ2-7; D is possibly TRBD1 (6 bases). The CDR3 spans 14 residues. The germline V gene encodes CDR1 SGHTA and CDR2 FQGNSA. V lost 5 bases and J 4 bases, leaving 15 bases between the germline ends.

In this sample, this clonotype turned up many times. The V and J genes are TRBV19 and TRBJ2-7, with TRBD1 as a possible D gene (6 bases). The V gene's germline CDR1 is LNHDA and CDR2 SQIVND (reference sequence). V lost 5 bases and J 3 bases, leaving 11 bases between the germline ends. This CDR3 has 13 residues. The CDR3: CASSGDMGYEQYF. Here the CDR3 DNA reads TGTGCCAGTAGTGGGGACATGGGCTACGAGCAGTACTTC.

The gene calls are TRBV12-3 or TRBV12-4 and TRBJ1-1; a possible D gene is TRBD1 (5 bases). Trimming cost V 6 bases and J 1 base, with 15 bases left between them. This CDR3 region has 15 residues. The CDR3 bases are TGTGCCAGCAGGCTGGACGGGACTCCGAACACTGAAGCTTTCTTT. Protein sequence: CASRLDGTPNTEAFF.

The sample holds many counts of this clonotype. J is TRBJ2-5 and V is TRBV24-1; D gene uncertain. The length of the CDR3 is 15 residues. Germline V CDR1 and CDR2: KGHDR, SFDVKD. Trimming stripped 3 bases from V and 5 bases from J, with 15 bases between. CDR3 bases: TGTGCCACCAGTGATCATCCTAACCCGATCGAGACCCAGTACTTC. It specifies CATSDHPNPIETQYF.

This clonotype showed up many times. This sequence joins TRBV6-1 and TRBJ2-2, with D possibly TRBD1 on 6 matching bases. Germline V CDR1 and CDR2: MNHNS, SASEGT. The CDR3 extends over 13 amino acids. Trimming removed 7 bases at V and 6 bases at J, with 12 bases between. The CDR3 is CASISGVSGELFF. The CDR3 nucleotides are TGTGCCAGCATCTCAGGGGTTTCCGGGGAGCTGTTTTTT.

The chain links TRBV6-1 to TRBJ2-7; 9 bases agree with TRBD1. The CDR3 sequence is 15 residues long. Looked up from germline, CDR1 is MNHNS and CDR2 is SASEGT. V gave up 6 bases and J gave up 3 bases; unmatched junction bases: 9. The CDR3 reads CASSLGTGLLYEQYF. As DNA, the CDR3 is TGTGCCAGCAGCCTCGGGACAGGGTTACTCTACGAGCAGTACTTC.

This clonotype was seen at least ten times. The gene calls are TRBV24-1 and TRBJ2-7; D gene ambiguous. The CDR3 loop spans 15 amino acids. The germline V and J ends were trimmed by 1 base and 3 bases, with 12 bases remaining between them. Germline V gene lookup returns CDR1 KGHDR and CDR2 SFDVKD. This CDR3 is CATSDFRKGRYEQYF. The CDR3 nucleotides are TGTGCCACCAGTGATTTCAGGAAGGGTCGCTACGAGCAGTACTTC.

J is TRBJ2-7 and V is TRBV6-5, with TRBD1 matching 9 bases. CDR1 is MNHEY and CDR2 is SVGAGI in the germline V gene. This CDR3 has 15 residues. V was pared by 7 bases and J by 0 bases, with 7 bases of the junction left unmatched. For the CDR3, the DNA is TGTGCCAGCACTTCGGGGACAGGGAGCTCCTACGAGCAGTACTTC. Its protein product is CASTSGTGSSYEQYF.

This clonotype was detected ten times or more. This chain joins TRBV20-1 and TRBJ1-5; D ambiguous. Trimming removed 0 bases from V and 8 bases from J, with 14 bases in between. Germline V lookup: CDR1 DFQATT, CDR2 SNEGSKA (reference sequence). The CDR3 has 14 amino acids. The CDR3 DNA sequence: TGCAGTGCTAGAGATGCAGCATCCTCCGAGCCCCAGCATTTT. Amino acids: CSARDAASSEPQHF.

V usage is TRBV20-1 and J usage is TRBJ1-5; 8 bases map to TRBD1. Germline values: CDR1 DFQATT, CDR2 SNEGSKA (reference sequence). This CDR3 region has 16 residues. V lost 0 bases, J lost 3 bases, and 7 bases stayed unmatched. The CDR3 DNA sequence: TGCAGTGCTAGAGATAGAACAGGGGGTTCCAATCAGCCCCAGCATTTT. It specifies CSARDRTGGSNQPQHF.

This clonotype was seen a few times. The rearrangement uses TRBV27 and TRBJ1-2; the D gene is possibly TRBD1 (6 bases). Germline assignment: CDR1 MNHEY and CDR2 SMNVEV (reference sequence). This CDR3 is 15 amino acids long. V dropped 6 bases and J dropped 4 bases, with 18 bases sitting between them. CDR3 amino acids: CASSIRDTDLYGYTF. In nucleotides, the CDR3 is TGTGCCAGCAGCATCCGGGACACGGACCTCTATGGCTACACCTTC.